This passage covers 9 T cell receptor beta chains from one sample sequenced in a study of T cell repertoires in aging, cancer and after chemotherapy. TCR beta rearrangements were amplified from peripheral blood genomic DNA. Multiplex touch-down PCR with TRB-A/B primers amplified rearranged V-D-J TRB sequences. TCRdb re-analysed the multiplex PCR reads in MiXCR, keeping a single row per CDR3 protein. Found here are approximately 2,500 distinct CDR3 sequences, 22% of them singletons; the top ten hold about 25%. Sequencing was done on a sample of blood. These receptors came from a human donor with a blood cancer.

This clonotype appeared a few times. CDR3 residues: CASSLAAGVGQPQHF. The CDR3 DNA follows: TGTGCCAGCAGTTTAGCGGCGGGTGTGGGACAGCCCCAGCATTTT. The chain couples TRBV12-3 or TRBV12-4 to TRBJ1-5; D is unclear. The CDR3 runs 15 residues. Trimming stripped 0 bases from V and 7 bases from J, with 13 bases between.

This clonotype came up a few times. The gene calls are TRBV18 and TRBJ2-2; 7 bases line up with TRBD1. Germline lookup yields CDR1 KGHSH and CDR2 LQKENI. V lost 4 bases and J lost 3; bases outside the gene matches: 8. The CDR3 totals 16 residues. CDR3 nucleotide sequence: TGTGCCAGCTCACGCCGACAGGGTGAGGACACCGGGGAGCTGTTTTTT. Amino acid sequence: CASSRRQGEDTGELFF. Drawing the rest from reference TRBV18 and TRBJ2-2, the complete variable domain is NAGVMQNPRHLVRRRGQEARLRCSPMKGHSHVYWYRQLPEEGLKFMVYLQKENIIDESGMPKERFSAEFPKEGPSILRIQQVVRGDSAAYFCASSRRQGEDTGELFFGEGSRLTVL.

This clonotype was detected once. The chain employs TRBV4-1 and TRBJ2-4; maybe TRBD2 (6 bases). V was cut by 4 bases and J by 2 bases, with 12 bases left in between. CDR1 is MGHRA and CDR2 is YSYEKL in the germline V gene. This CDR3 contains 15 residues. The DNA for the CDR3 is TGCGCCAGCAGCCCCGGGACTGTGACCAAAAACATTCAGTACTTC. Translated, it gives CASSPGTVTKNIQYF.

CDR3 sequence: CASSFSAMNTEAFF. As DNA, the CDR3 is TGCGCCAGCAGCTTTTCAGCCATGAACACTGAAGCTTTCTTT. The chain joins TRBV5-1 to TRBJ1-1; D is unclear. V was trimmed by 2 bases and J by 0 bases, leaving 8 bases between them. CDR3 length: 14 residues. Germline assignment: CDR1 SGHRS and CDR2 YFSETQ.

This clonotype is medium-sized by share. The V gene is TRBV20-1, the J gene TRBJ2-1, with 7 nucleotides matching TRBD1. Germline V gene lookup returns CDR1 DFQATT and CDR2 SNEGSKA (reference sequence). J was trimmed by 9 bases and V by 3 bases; bases with no gene match: 8. The CDR3 is 13 residues long. The CDR3 loop is CSARRLTGTEQFF. Written as DNA, the CDR3 is TGCAGTGCTAGGCGCTTGACAGGGACTGAGCAGTTCTTC.

By share of the sample, this clonotype is medium-sized (0.01 to 0.1%). The chain is built from TRBV6-1 and TRBJ2-7; D call uncertain. The CDR3 has 11 residues. The V end was cut by 2 bases, the J end by 2 bases, with 1 base between. The germline V gene has CDR1 MNHNS and CDR2 SASEGT. The CDR3 coding sequence is TGTGCCAGCAGTGAACCCTACGAGCAGTACTTC. Encoded protein: CASSEPYEQYF.

V gene TRBV12-3 or TRBV12-4 combines with J gene TRBJ2-1, with D possibly matching TRBD2 (6 bases). The CDR3 sequence is 13 residues long. The V gene lost 9 bases and the J gene lost 2 bases, with 11 bases spanning the gap. The CDR3 DNA reads as TGTGCCAGTCTGGGACTGCCCTACAATGAGCAGTTCTTC. This gives the protein CASLGLPYNEQFF.

Note on this clonotype: It may be a read error: a sequence one base away is much more abundant. The chain combines TRBV20-1 with TRBJ2-1; 8 nucleotides align to TRBD2. Germline V gene data show CDR1 as DFQATT and CDR2 as SNEGSKA (reference sequence). The CDR3 has 15 residues. The chain's CDR3 is CSAPRLARGNNVQFF. In nucleotides, the CDR3 is TGCAGTGCACCGAGACTAGCGAGGGGCAACAATGTGCAGTTCTTC.

This clonotype was counted a few times. V is TRBV24-1 and J is TRBJ1-1, with 8 bases matching TRBD1. V trimming: 9 bases; J trimming: 4 bases; junction bases outside the gene matches: 12. CDR3 length: 15 residues. The germline gives CDR1 KGHDR, CDR2 SFDVKD. The CDR3: CATASGQGSSTEAFF. The CDR3 bases are TGTGCCACCGCATCTGGACAGGGATCGAGCACTGAAGCTTTCTTT.